This section outlines one TCR beta chain sequence together with its context. Template switching (which added a universal primer site) was used, and cDNA carried unique molecular identifiers. TCRdb fed the 5' RACE reads into MiXCR, producing one record per CDR3 protein. The top ten hold 10% to 15% of the sample, which has 600,000 to 850,000 distinct CDR3 sequences, 15% to 20% seen once. This sample is part of a study of identical twins. After removal of 5 bases from V and 8 bases from J, the junction contained 5 bases not matched to a gene. The CDR3 runs 13 residues. Another study also made use of these data, one on T cells expressing NK-cell markers. From that second work: Beta-chain profiling covered CD3+CD56+NKG2C+, CD3+CD56+NKG2C- and CD3+CD56-NKG2C+ sorted subsets. The sequencing cohort of eight donors included seven HCMV-seropositive individuals and one seronegative individual.

The sample comprised PBMCs. This rearrangement joins TRBV12-3 or TRBV12-4 to TRBJ1-1; TRBD1 aligns across 10 bases. This TCR was recovered from a young woman in good health. CDR3 in DNA: TGTGCCAGCAGTCGGGACAGGGGCGGCGAAGCTTTCTTT. It codes for CASSRDRGGEAFF.